Following are 25 T cell receptor beta chains from one sample sequenced in a study of blood T cells in healthy people across ages. A second PCR of 7 to 11 cycles used a sample-barcoded 5' primer and a J-beta primer mix. In TCRdb, the 5' RACE reads were re-called with MiXCR into one record per CDR3 protein. The repertoire holds 850,000 to 1,100,000 distinct CDR3 sequences, with about two fifths as singletons. What was sequenced was blood. The receptor set was obtained from a man between 18 and 29 years old in good health.

This clonotype was counted between two and nine times. CDR3 in amino acids: CSARGSLETQYF. In DNA, the CDR3 is TGCAGTGCTAGGGGTAGCCTGGAGACCCAGTACTTC. The rearrangement joins TRBV20-1 to TRBJ2-5; D gene uncertain. Germline CDR1 reads DFQATT; CDR2 reads SNEGSKA (reference sequence). The CDR3 has 12 residues. Deletions cut 3 bases from V and 5 bases from J, with 10 bases between.

V usage is TRBV6-1 and J usage is TRBJ2-7; 7 bases are a match to TRBD1. CDR1 is MNHNS and CDR2 is SASEGT in the germline V gene. This CDR3 is built from 14 residues. The V segment lost 4 bases and the J segment 0 bases; nucleotides outside the gene matches: 3. CDR3 coding DNA: TGTGCCAGCAGTGTTGACAGGGACTCCTACGAGCAGTACTTC. Amino acid sequence: CASSVDRDSYEQYF.

This sequence joins TRBV5-5 and TRBJ1-4; the match to TRBD1 covers 7 bases. CDR3 size: 16 residues. The germline V gene has CDR1 SGHKS and CDR2 YYEKEE (reference sequence). J gave up 7 bases and V 3 bases, and 12 bases lay outside the gene matches. The chain's CDR3 is CASSWRQGQTSEKLFF. In nucleotides, the CDR3 is TGTGCCAGCAGCTGGAGACAGGGACAGACTTCTGAAAAACTGTTTTTT.

In its sample, this clonotype was seen many times. CDR3 coding DNA: TGCAGTGCTAGAGTTTCTAGCGGGGGCCCTCGACGATTGACAGATACGCAGTATTTT. It yields the protein CSARVSSGGPRRLTDTQYF. The rearrangement uses TRBV20-1 and TRBJ2-3, with 10 bases identical to TRBD2. V shed 1 base and J 3 bases; nucleotides not matched to a gene: 16. The CDR3 has 19 residues. Germline V lookup: CDR1 DFQATT, CDR2 SNEGSKA (reference sequence).

The chain employs TRBV28 and TRBJ2-5; TRBD1 agrees at 7 bases. V lost 6 bases and J lost 4; bases outside the gene matches: 8. Per the germline V gene, CDR1 is MDHEN and CDR2 is SYDVKM. The CDR3 loop spans 14 amino acids. CDR3 bases: TGTGCCAGCAGCCTAGACAGGGCGGCAGAGACCCAGTACTTC. Amino acid sequence: CASSLDRAAETQYF.

A few counts support this clonotype. The junction shows a germline mismatch at one end, possibly a read error. V usage is TRBV3-1 and J usage is TRBJ2-1; D remains unclear. Per germline, CDR1 LGHDT and CDR2 YNNKEL (reference sequence). CDR3 length: 15 amino acids. The CDR3 nucleotides read TGTGCCAGCAGCCAAGATAGAAACTACCCGGCCGAGCGGTTCTTC. Translation gives CASSQDRNYPAERFF.

J is TRBJ1-2 and V is TRBV20-1; D is uncertain. The CDR3 consists of 11 residues. V lost 6 bases and J lost 7, with 12 bases in between. In germline, CDR1 is DFQATT, CDR2 SNEGSKA (reference sequence). CDR3 nucleotides: TGCAGTGCCCGCGCGTCCGTTGGCTACACCTTC. As protein: CSARASVGYTF.

This rearrangement joins TRBV12-3 or TRBV12-4 to TRBJ1-1; D gene ambiguous. This CDR3 has 15 residues. V lost 5 bases and J 4 bases, leaving 17 bases between the germline ends. CDR3 nucleotide sequence: TGTGCCAGCAGTCCTGGACCGAGAGGTAGCACTGAAGCTTTCTTT. Residues: CASSPGPRGSTEAFF.

The chain links TRBV2 to TRBJ2-5; tentatively, D is TRBD1 (5 bases). The CDR3 contains 10 residues. V lost 10 bases, J lost 7 bases, and 10 bases lay in between. From germline, CDR1 is SNHLY and CDR2 FYNNEI. The CDR3 DNA reads TGTGCCATAAATGACAGGACCCAGTACTTC. It translates to CAINDRTQYF.

V is TRBV6-2 or TRBV6-3 and J is TRBJ1-1, with 7 bases that match TRBD1. The CDR3 has 14 residues. V lost 8 bases, J lost 4 bases, and 10 bases stayed unmatched. Germline V gene sequence: CDR1 MNHEY, CDR2 SVGEGT. Written as DNA, the CDR3 is TGTGCCAGCGGTAAGACAGGGCTCCGCACTGAAGCTTTCTTT. Protein sequence: CASGKTGLRTEAFF.

V gene TRBV4-3 combines with J gene TRBJ2-1, with TRBD2 identical over 7 bases. The CDR3 has 17 residues. From germline, CDR1 is LGHNA and CDR2 YSLEER. With 0 bases clipped from V and 3 bases from J, the junction kept 8 bases outside the gene matches. The CDR3 loop is CASSQDPTAGNYNEQFF. For the CDR3, the DNA is TGCGCCAGCAGCCAAGACCCAACAGCGGGAAACTACAATGAGCAGTTCTTC.

The rearrangement uses TRBV4-1 and TRBJ1-1, with a possible D match to TRBD1 (6 bases). CDR1 is MGHRA, CDR2 YSYEKL, per germline. The CDR3 is 16 residues long. Trimming shortened V by 2 bases and J by 0 bases, and 13 bases separated the two germline ends. This CDR3 reads CASSQLMQGLNTEAFF. CDR3 in DNA: TGCGCCAGCAGCCAACTAATGCAGGGGTTGAACACTGAAGCTTTCTTT.

This chain uses TRBV6-5 with TRBJ2-3; D remains unclear. The V end was cut by 7 bases, the J end by 3 bases, with 14 bases between. This CDR3 region has 14 residues. Germline V gene lookup returns CDR1 MNHEY and CDR2 SVGAGI. CDR3 coding DNA: TGTGCCAGCATGGGATATGGTTGGACAGATACGCAGTATTTT. Translated, it gives CASMGYGWTDTQYF.

Written as DNA, the CDR3 is TGTGCCATCAGTTCCAAACCCCGGGACGGCACAGATACGCAGTATTTT. Translating it yields CAISSKPRDGTDTQYF. V usage is TRBV10-3 and J usage is TRBJ2-3, with D possibly being TRBD1 or TRBD2 (5 bases each). V lost 5 bases and J lost 1, with 16 bases in between. The CDR3 is 16 amino acids. The germline V gene has CDR1 ENHRY and CDR2 SYGVKD.

The chain's CDR3 is CSASTGNEGELFF. The CDR3 DNA sequence: TGCAGTGCTAGTACGGGCAATGAGGGGGAGCTGTTTTTT. The chain employs TRBV20-1 and TRBJ2-2, with D unclear. Germline-derived CDR1 and CDR2 are DFQATT and SNEGSKA (reference sequence). This CDR3 is built from 13 residues. V was trimmed by 3 bases and J by 8 bases, leaving 13 bases between them.

The chain recombines TRBV20-1 with TRBJ2-4; D is ambiguous. Germline V gene lookup returns CDR1 DFQATT and CDR2 SNEGSKA (reference sequence). The CDR3 is 11 amino acids. V was clipped by 6 bases and J by 3 bases, with 6 bases between them. CDR3 region: CSASLKNIQYF. In DNA, the CDR3 is TGCAGTGCCAGCCTCAAAAACATTCAGTACTTC.

J is TRBJ2-1 and V is TRBV7-6; D could derive from TRBD1 or TRBD2 (5 bases each). Germline lookup yields CDR1 SGHVS and CDR2 FNYEAQ. The V end lost 5 bases, the J end lost 3 bases, and 11 bases lay between the germline ends. This CDR3 is 14 amino acids long. This chain's CDR3 is CASSEGLVYNEQFF. For the CDR3, the DNA is TGTGCCAGCAGCGAGGGGCTGGTCTACAATGAGCAGTTCTTC.

This clonotype has just a few counts. This rearrangement joins TRBV7-8 to TRBJ1-2; a weak D match, TRBD1 (6 bases). The length of the CDR3 is 14 residues. Trimming removed 2 bases from V and 2 bases from J, with 9 bases in between. The germline CDR1 and CDR2 sequences are SGHVS and FQNEAQ. CDR3 residues: CASSLNDRNYGYTF. The CDR3 DNA reads as TGTGCCAGCAGCTTAAACGACAGGAACTATGGCTACACCTTC.

The rearrangement joins TRBV7-9 to TRBJ2-3; no clear D gene. Germline V lookup: CDR1 SEHNR, CDR2 FQNEAQ (reference sequence). V lost 1 base to trimming and J lost 4 bases, with 9 bases between them. The CDR3 is 14 residues long. The CDR3 coding sequence is TGTGCCAGCAGCTTAGTTAGATTTTCAGATACGCAGTATTTT. It yields the protein CASSLVRFSDTQYF.

V gene TRBV20-1 combines with J gene TRBJ1-5; no clear D. Germline V gene lookup returns CDR1 DFQATT and CDR2 SNEGSKA (reference sequence). This CDR3 contains 14 residues. V lost 3 bases, J lost 0 bases, and 9 bases lay in between. In DNA, the CDR3 is TGCAGTGCTAGGGTCAGACTTAGCAATCAGCCCCAGCATTTT. Translated: CSARVRLSNQPQHF.

The V call is TRBV2, the J call TRBJ2-7; 9 nucleotides line up with TRBD1. V gave up 7 bases and J gave up 3 bases; unmatched junction bases: 10. The germline V gene encodes CDR1 SNHLY and CDR2 FYNNEI. The CDR3 runs 15 residues. The CDR3 protein is CASNPGTGRYYEQYF. The CDR3 DNA sequence: TGTGCCAGCAACCCTGGGACAGGGAGATACTACGAGCAGTACTTC.

This chain connects TRBV4-1 to TRBJ2-3, with 7 nucleotides matching TRBD1. CDR3 size: 15 residues. V lost 4 bases and J lost 3; bases outside the gene matches: 7. CDR1 is MGHRA, CDR2 YSYEKL, per germline. The chain's CDR3 is CASSPDRVITDTQYF. Here the CDR3 DNA reads TGCGCCAGCAGCCCCGACAGGGTAATAACAGATACGCAGTATTTT.

There are a few counts of this clonotype. In DNA form, the CDR3 reads TGTGCCAGCAGTGATAAGGGACAGATCACAGATACGCAGTATTTT. Amino acid sequence: CASSDKGQITDTQYF. The chain joins TRBV25-1 to TRBJ2-3; 7 bases map to TRBD1. After removal of 3 bases from V and 2 bases from J, the junction contained 5 bases not matched to a gene. This CDR3 is built from 15 residues. CDR1 and CDR2 (germline): MGHDK, SYGVNS.

This clonotype was picked up many times. The V and J genes are TRBV7-2 and TRBJ1-2; D ambiguous. Trimming cost V 2 bases and J 0 bases, with 4 bases left between them. The CDR3 extends over 13 amino acids. Germline V gene data show CDR1 as SGHTA and CDR2 as FQGNSA. The CDR3 sequence is CASSLPTNYGYTF. CDR3 nucleotides: TGTGCCAGCAGCTTACCCACTAACTATGGCTACACCTTC.

This clonotype was counted a few times. The rearrangement links TRBV12-3 or TRBV12-4 to TRBJ1-2; possibly TRBD1 for D (6 bases). The CDR3 loop spans 12 amino acids. The V and J ends lost 6 bases and 4 bases respectively, with 9 bases between them. The CDR3 DNA follows: TGTGCCAGCAGGGACAGTATCTATGGCTACACCTTC. Translated: CASRDSIYGYTF.